This T cell receptor beta chain derives from a study of CD8+ T cells in alopecia areata. Study-level information: Patients in the treated group were given tofacitinib by mouth, 5 to 10 mg twice a day.

Treatment specified: oral pan-JAK inhibitor, 5-10 mg twice daily. CDR3 length: 14 residues. From germline, CDR1 is SQVTM and CDR2 ANQGSEA. V lost 4 bases and J 7 bases, leaving 19 bases between the germline ends. The authors extracted RNA and reverse transcribed it into cDNA as the sequencing template. Sequencing was performed with immunoSEQ multiplex PCR; in TCRdb, only in-frame clones are kept and a portion is missing. This table holds approximately 170,000 clones, approximately 62% found once. Points from the study as a whole: Patients shared TCRs less clearly than mice did, possibly for HLA-related reasons. Scalp clonality and expanded CD8+ clones among the top 100 fell significantly with tofacitinib. Lesional scalp displayed greater clonality than normal scalp, most notably in alopecia totalis/universalis.

A note on this clone: Antigen unknown.

The chain couples TRBV29-1 to TRBJ1-1; D call uncertain. The sequencing here drew on CD4+ T cells sorted from blood, taken at week 24, from a patient treated with tofacitinib. This clonotype was sampled from a human donor with alopecia areata. The CDR3 is CSVALKVGRFEAFF. CDR3 in DNA: TGCAGCGTTGCCTTGAAGGTCGGGCGGTTTGAAGCTTTCTTT.